Listed below are T cell receptor beta chains from one sample, sequenced in a study of T cells after yellow fever vaccination. TCRdb passed the 5' RACE reads through MiXCR, listing each CDR3 protein once. The sample has about 300,000 distinct CDR3 sequences, 6.8% seen once. The source was PBMCs, collected 35 to 50 days after the first yellow fever vaccination. These receptors came from a young man who received the YFV17D yellow fever vaccine. Both conserved end residues are part of each CDR3. The D gene is left open where the match is weak. Expanded clones get a size class; other rows say once, few or many, or leave the size out.

j_call: TRBJ2-5
v_call: TRBV7-2
d_call: -
clone_size: -
cdr3_nt: TGTGCCAGCAGCCAGTGGTCTAGCATCGAGACCCAGTACTTC
cdr3_aa: CASSQWSSIETQYF

j_call: TRBJ2-1
v_call: TRBV24-1
d_call: TRBD2
clone_size: few
cdr3_nt: TGTGCCACCAGTGATTTTGAGCGGGGGGGCCTGAATGAGCAGTTCTTC
cdr3_aa: CATSDFERGGLNEQFF

j_call: TRBJ2-4
v_call: TRBV19
d_call: TRBD2
clone_size: few
cdr3_nt: TGTGCCAGTAGTATGGGTGAAGGGAGGGACATTCAGTACTTC
cdr3_aa: CASSMGEGRDIQYF

j_call: TRBJ2-5
v_call: TRBV12-3/TRBV12-4
d_call: TRBD1
clone_size: many
cdr3_nt: TGTGCCAGCATCCTGACAGGGGGTCTGGAAGAGACCCAGTACTTC
cdr3_aa: CASILTGGLEETQYF

j_call: TRBJ1-2
v_call: TRBV6-2/TRBV6-3
d_call: -
clone_size: few
cdr3_nt: TGTGCCAGCAGTTACCTCGGCCTCGGGGAGATCTATGGCTACACCTTC
cdr3_aa: CASSYLGLGEIYGYTF

j_call: TRBJ2-1
v_call: TRBV20-1
d_call: TRBD2
clone_size: few
cdr3_nt: TGCAGTGCTAGAGATTGGGCGGGGGAGTACTCCTACAATGAGCAGTTCTTC
cdr3_aa: CSARDWAGEYSYNEQFF

j_call: TRBJ1-1
v_call: TRBV4-2
d_call: -
clone_size: -
cdr3_nt: TGTGCCAGCAGCCGCGGGGGCCCAGTGAACACTGAAGCTTTCTTT
cdr3_aa: CASSRGGPVNTEAFF

j_call: TRBJ2-1
v_call: TRBV6-2/TRBV6-3
d_call: -
clone_size: few
cdr3_nt: TGTGCCAGCAGTTACGATAACAGCGCTTACAATGAGCAGTTCTTC
cdr3_aa: CASSYDNSAYNEQFF

j_call: TRBJ2-6
v_call: TRBV28
d_call: -
clone_size: few
cdr3_nt: TGTGCCAGCAGTGGGCCGGGAGGGGCCAACGTCCTGACTTTC
cdr3_aa: CASSGPGGANVLTF

j_call: TRBJ2-7
v_call: TRBV7-2
d_call: TRBD1
clone_size: many
cdr3_nt: TGTGCCAGCAGTCCTCGACAGGGGCCCTACGAGCAGTACTTC
cdr3_aa: CASSPRQGPYEQYF

j_call: TRBJ1-4
v_call: TRBV5-4
d_call: -
clone_size: -
cdr3_nt: TGTGCCAGCAGCTCGAAAACAGGGCCGAGGGAACTGTTTTTT
cdr3_aa: CASSSKTGPRELFF

j_call: TRBJ1-1
v_call: TRBV10-3
d_call: -
clone_size: few
cdr3_nt: TGTGCCATCAGTGATATGGGGCCCAGCACTGAAGCTTTCTTT
cdr3_aa: CAISDMGPSTEAFF

j_call: TRBJ1-1
v_call: TRBV18
d_call: -
clone_size: few
cdr3_nt: TGTGCCAGCTCACCAAACAGTAACACTGAAGCTTTCTTT
cdr3_aa: CASSPNSNTEAFF

j_call: TRBJ2-6
v_call: TRBV20-1
d_call: TRBD1
clone_size: -
cdr3_nt: TGCAGTGCTAGAACGGACAGGTGGGACTCTGGGGCCAACGTCCTGACTTTC
cdr3_aa: CSARTDRWDSGANVLTF

j_call: TRBJ2-3
v_call: TRBV7-2
d_call: TRBD2
clone_size: few
cdr3_nt: TGTGCCAGCAGCTCCGGACTAGCGGGGCCAACAGATACGCAGTATTTT
cdr3_aa: CASSSGLAGPTDTQYF

j_call: TRBJ1-2
v_call: TRBV28
d_call: -
clone_size: -
cdr3_nt: TGTGCCAGCACCATTCACCAGGGTTTTTTGGGCTACACCTTC
cdr3_aa: CASTIHQGFLGYTF

j_call: TRBJ2-7
v_call: TRBV5-1
d_call: -
clone_size: many
cdr3_nt: TGCGCCAGCAGCTCGAATTCCAGGGGATACGAGCAGTACTTC
cdr3_aa: CASSSNSRGYEQYF

j_call: TRBJ1-3
v_call: TRBV6-2/TRBV6-3
d_call: -
clone_size: -
cdr3_nt: TGTGCCAGCAGTTACAGGAGCTCTGGAAACACCATATATTTT
cdr3_aa: CASSYRSSGNTIYF

j_call: TRBJ1-2
v_call: TRBV4-3
d_call: -
clone_size: many
cdr3_nt: TGCGCCAGCAGCCGGGCAGGGAATGGCTATGGCTACACCTTC
cdr3_aa: CASSRAGNGYGYTF

j_call: TRBJ1-4
v_call: TRBV6-2/TRBV6-3
d_call: -
clone_size: -
cdr3_nt: TGTGCCAGCAGTTACTCAAAGCGTTCTCGGGAAGAAAAACTGTTTTTT
cdr3_aa: CASSYSKRSREEKLFF

j_call: TRBJ1-2
v_call: TRBV9
d_call: TRBD1
clone_size: -
cdr3_nt: TGTGCCAGCGGACCGGGACAGTCAAACTATGGCTACACCTTC
cdr3_aa: CASGPGQSNYGYTF

j_call: TRBJ2-3
v_call: TRBV5-1
d_call: -
clone_size: many
cdr3_nt: TGCGCCAGCAGCTTGGAGGTAGATACGCAGTATTTT
cdr3_aa: CASSLEVDTQYF

j_call: TRBJ1-5
v_call: TRBV20-1
d_call: -
clone_size: few
cdr3_nt: TGCAGTGCTACGTTGGGGTTTAATCAGCCCCAGCATTTT
cdr3_aa: CSATLGFNQPQHF

j_call: TRBJ2-7
v_call: TRBV12-3/TRBV12-4
d_call: -
clone_size: few
cdr3_nt: TGTGCCAGCAGTTTAGGGGGTGTCGAGCAGTACTTC
cdr3_aa: CASSLGGVEQYF

j_call: TRBJ2-1
v_call: TRBV9
d_call: -
clone_size: many
cdr3_nt: TGTGCCAGCAGCGTAGGACCAAGCTCCTACAATGAGCAGTTCTTC
cdr3_aa: CASSVGPSSYNEQFF

j_call: TRBJ1-2
v_call: TRBV6-5
d_call: -
clone_size: -
cdr3_nt: TGTGCCAGCAGTTACTTGGGTTTACCCTATGGCTACACCTTC
cdr3_aa: CASSYLGLPYGYTF